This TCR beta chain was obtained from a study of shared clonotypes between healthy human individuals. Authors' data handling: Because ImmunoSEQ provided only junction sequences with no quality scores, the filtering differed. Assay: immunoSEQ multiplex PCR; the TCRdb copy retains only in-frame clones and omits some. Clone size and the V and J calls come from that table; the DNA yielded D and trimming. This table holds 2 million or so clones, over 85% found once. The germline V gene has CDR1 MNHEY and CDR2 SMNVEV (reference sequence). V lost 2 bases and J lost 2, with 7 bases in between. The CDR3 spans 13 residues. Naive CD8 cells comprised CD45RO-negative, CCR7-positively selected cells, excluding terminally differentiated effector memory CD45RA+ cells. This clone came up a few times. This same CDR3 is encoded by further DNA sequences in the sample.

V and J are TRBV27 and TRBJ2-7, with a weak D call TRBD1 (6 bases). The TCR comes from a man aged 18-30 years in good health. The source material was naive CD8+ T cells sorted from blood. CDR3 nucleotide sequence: TGTGCCAGCAGTTTAAAGGGGGCCTACGAGCAGTACTTC. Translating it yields CASSLKGAYEQYF.